This TCR beta chain was obtained from a study of cytomegalovirus exposure and HLA in healthy donors. Study-level results: Being productive about 87% or about 30% of the time was typical of most TCR beta V segments in an earlier analysis. Sequencing artifact likely explains a cluster of highly shared sequence variants. TCR beta chains numbering some 150 were designated cytomegalovirus-associated. It was assumed in the presence/absence analyses that sequencing depth was roughly uniform across donors.

The CDR3 is made up of 15 amino acids. The J segment lost 5 bases and the V segment lost 5 bases, leaving 9 bases of the junction unmatched. CDR1 and CDR2 (germline): SGHNT, YENEEA. Details on this clone: Antigen unknown.

The primer mix had 60 Vbeta and 13 Jbeta primers. Assay used: immunoSEQ multiplex PCR; TCRdb lists only in-frame clones, some missing. The data show roughly 71,000 clones, and the top ten clones hold about 5%. The TCR was taken from a woman between 35 and 50 years old in good health and CMV-seropositive. This chain uses TRBV11-3 with TRBJ1-5; 7 positions agree with TRBD1. The sample was PBMCs. CDR3 sequence reads: CASSRQTGIDQPQHF. CDR3 nucleotides: TGTGCCAGCAGCCGACAGACAGGGATCGATCAGCCCCAGCATTTT.